This T cell receptor (beta chain) was profiled in a study of spatial heterogeneity in lung cancer (dated by TCRdb to 2018 to 2020). Some background on the complete study: More beta-chain than alpha-chain transcripts were consistently detected, likely reflecting higher beta-chain transcript abundance. In the raw uncorrected reads, each unique combination of TCR and UMI appeared more than ten times on average. TCR alpha and beta repertoires were quantitatively compared across multiple tumor regions, matched nontumor lung and blood in non-small cell lung cancer. The study linked features of the TCR repertoire to counts of nonsynonymous mutations, which were determined by whole-exome sequencing of tumor tissue. Both alpha and beta chains were TCR-sequenced in samples taken at surgery, namely 220 tumor regions, 64 matched nontumor lung samples and about 52 PBMC samples. General conclusions and limits of the study: Ubiquitous expanded tumor TCRs were found in blood more often at tumor resection than at routine follow-up. Confirming at a functional level the hypothesis that regional TCRs recognize regional mutations was considered to require additional single-cell paired TCR alpha and beta sequencing.

Library preparation was by 5' RACE. Instrument on record: NextSeq 500. In the TCR library protocol, a unique molecular identifier was attached to each TCR cDNA molecule so that PCR and sequencing errors could be corrected. On the study's bioinformatics: TCR identification, UMI-based error correction and CDR3 extraction were all carried out with Decombinator tools. Expanded TCRs were defined as those above a frequency of 2 per 1,000, corresponding to the top 1% of the tumor frequency distribution. Each repertoire was subsampled 100 times to 5,000 TCRs, after which Renyi diversity was computed with the R vegan package. CDR3 similarity networks were built from amino acid triplet string-kernel similarity, connecting CDR3s with pairwise similarity above 0.82. Using fastp at Q25 and MiXCR, TCRdb reprocessed the public reads and kept productive beta chains. One record per CDR3 amino acid sequence lists the most common genes and DNA. The authors' filters were not applied to this entry. The sample table holds 20,000 to 25,000 distinct CDR3 sequences, of which 3.5% to 5.5% were seen once. About 35% of the sample is taken by the ten largest.

This clonotype qualifies as medium-sized (0.01 to 0.1%). Its cognate antigen has yet to be identified. The input lacks base qualities; no much larger clone sits a single base away. The CDR3 spans 12 residues, from the cysteine through the phenylalanine. Left in the record is the CDR3 DNA by itself, 36 bases read in frame from the first base. The germline V gene encodes CDR1 MDHEN and CDR2 SYDVKM. V and J lose 5 bases and 5 bases, and a span of 9 bases separates them. The time point label for this specimen denotes: sample taken at primary tumor resection. TCR sequencing used whole RNA extracted from tumor and nontumor lung tissue, or from cryopreserved PBMC samples, without cell sorting. Donors were over 60 patients with early-stage, untreated non-small cell lung cancer from the lung TRACERx cohort. Patients were selected for TCR sequencing only if sufficient RNA was available from at least two tumor regions.

The clonotype comes from a male donor with early-stage non-small cell lung cancer. The rearranged segments are TRBV28 and TRBJ2-5; the D gene remains uncertain. Here the sequenced sample was PBMCs, taken at surgery. CDR3 protein: CASSLTTETQYF. The DNA sequence reads TGTGCCAGCAGTCTCACTACTGAGACCCAGTACTTC.